This paragraph covers one T cell receptor (beta chain) sequence. What it recognizes is unknown. Treatment of the sample: approximately 9-day PBMC culture with coronavirus spike peptide pools or control peptides (ViraFEST assay). The germline V gene encodes CDR1 MNHEY and CDR2 SVGEGT. This CDR3 spans 14 amino acids. V lost 7 bases, J lost 6 bases, and 8 bases stayed unmatched. The data stem from a study of vaccination and CD4 T cells after COVID-19. Researchers used the Oncomine TCR Beta short-read assay to sequence DNA from cultured CD4+ T cells. TCRdb processed the PCR reads anew with MiXCR; each CDR3 protein has one entry. The sample records under 20,000 distinct CDR3 sequences, 65% to 80% being singletons.

This chain connects TRBV6-2 or TRBV6-3 to TRBJ2-2, with 7 bases that match TRBD2. The receptor's source is a human donor who had recovered from COVID-19. The sequenced sample consisted of CD4+ T cells from blood, cultured in vitro. CDR3 sequence: CASNRLAPAGELFF. The CDR3 coding sequence is TGTGCCAGCAACCGACTAGCTCCTGCCGGGGAGCTGTTTTTT.